This TCR beta chain was sequenced in a study of CD8+CD57+ T cells in acquired aplastic anemia. This clonotype was detected ten times or more. The V end was cut by 1 base, the J end by 0 bases, with 11 bases between. Looked up from germline, CDR1 is LGHDT and CDR2 is YNNKEL (reference sequence). The CDR3 contains 16 residues. The TCR beta profiling, which covered VDJ combination and CDR3 sequence, was carried out using genomic DNA as the template. TCRdb re-called the reads through MiXCR, storing one row per CDR3 protein. The sample contains about 130,000 distinct CDR3 sequences, 41% of which appear only once.

This TCR came from a human donor in good health, serving as a control. V is TRBV3-1 and J is TRBJ2-3; no clear D. Sequenced material: sorted CD4+, CD8+, or CD8+CD57+ T cells (not recorded which) from PBMCs. The CDR3 DNA sequence: TGTGCCAGCAGCCAAGCGGCCCGAGGTAGCACAGATACGCAGTATTTT. This translates into CASSQAARGSTDTQYF.